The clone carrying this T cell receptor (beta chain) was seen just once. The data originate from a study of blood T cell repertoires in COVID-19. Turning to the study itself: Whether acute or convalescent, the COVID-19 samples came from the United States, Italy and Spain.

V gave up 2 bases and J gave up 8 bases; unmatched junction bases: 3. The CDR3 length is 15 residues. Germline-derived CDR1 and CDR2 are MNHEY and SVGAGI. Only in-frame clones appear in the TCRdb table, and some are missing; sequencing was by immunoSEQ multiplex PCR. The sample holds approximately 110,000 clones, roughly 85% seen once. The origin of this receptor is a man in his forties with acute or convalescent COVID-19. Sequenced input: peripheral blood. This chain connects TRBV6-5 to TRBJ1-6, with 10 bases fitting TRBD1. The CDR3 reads CASSYLGTGDSPLHF. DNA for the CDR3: TGTGCCAGCAGTTACCTCGGGACAGGGGATTCACCCCTCCACTTT.